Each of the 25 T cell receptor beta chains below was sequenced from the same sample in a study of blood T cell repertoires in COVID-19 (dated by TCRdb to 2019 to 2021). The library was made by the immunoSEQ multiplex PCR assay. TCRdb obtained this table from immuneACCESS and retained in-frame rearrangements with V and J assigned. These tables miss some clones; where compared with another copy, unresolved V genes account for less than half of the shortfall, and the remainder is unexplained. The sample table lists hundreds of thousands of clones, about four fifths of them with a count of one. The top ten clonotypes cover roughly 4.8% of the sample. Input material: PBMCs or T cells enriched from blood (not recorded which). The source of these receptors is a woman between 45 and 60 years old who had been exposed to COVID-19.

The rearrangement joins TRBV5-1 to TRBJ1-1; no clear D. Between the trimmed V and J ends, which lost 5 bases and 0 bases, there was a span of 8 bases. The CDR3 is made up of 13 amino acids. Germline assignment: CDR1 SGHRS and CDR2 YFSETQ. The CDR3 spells CASREVLNTEAFF. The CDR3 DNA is TGCGCCAGCAGGGAGGTGCTGAACACTGAAGCTTTCTTT.

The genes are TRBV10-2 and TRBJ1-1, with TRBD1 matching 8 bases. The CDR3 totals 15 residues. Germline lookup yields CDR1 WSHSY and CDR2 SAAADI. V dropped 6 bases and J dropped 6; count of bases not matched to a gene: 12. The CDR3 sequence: CASSLEPGTGSEAFF. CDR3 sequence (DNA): TGCGCCAGCAGCCTCGAACCAGGGACAGGCTCTGAAGCTTTCTTT.

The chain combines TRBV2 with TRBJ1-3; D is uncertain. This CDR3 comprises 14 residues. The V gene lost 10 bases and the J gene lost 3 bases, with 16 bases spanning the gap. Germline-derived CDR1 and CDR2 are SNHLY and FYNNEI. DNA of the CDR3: TGTGCCACCCGAGAAAGAACGGGTGGAAACACCATATATTTT. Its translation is CATRERTGGNTIYF.

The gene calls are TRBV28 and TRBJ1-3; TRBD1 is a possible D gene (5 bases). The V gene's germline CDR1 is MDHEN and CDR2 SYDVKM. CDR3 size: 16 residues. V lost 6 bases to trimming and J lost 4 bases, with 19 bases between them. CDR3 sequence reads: CASSPMGRTFGNTIYF. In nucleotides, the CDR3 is TGTGCCAGCAGCCCCATGGGGAGGACATTCGGAAACACCATATATTTT.

CDR3 nucleotides: TGTGCCAGCTCACCTCTCGGAGGAACAGGGTGGACAGATACGCAGTATTTT. Its protein product is CASSPLGGTGWTDTQYF. The rearrangement links TRBV18 to TRBJ2-3, with a weak D call TRBD1 (6 bases). The CDR3 is made up of 17 amino acids. Trimming pared 3 bases from V and 3 bases from J, leaving 19 bases between. Germline values: CDR1 KGHSH, CDR2 LQKENI.

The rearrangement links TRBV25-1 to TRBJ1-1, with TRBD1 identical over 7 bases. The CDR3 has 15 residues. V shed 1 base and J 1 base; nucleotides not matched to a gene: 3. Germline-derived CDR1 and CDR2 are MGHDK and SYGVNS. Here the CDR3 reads CASSEWRTGNTEAFF. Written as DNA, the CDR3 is TGTGCCAGCAGTGAATGGAGGACAGGGAACACTGAAGCTTTCTTT.

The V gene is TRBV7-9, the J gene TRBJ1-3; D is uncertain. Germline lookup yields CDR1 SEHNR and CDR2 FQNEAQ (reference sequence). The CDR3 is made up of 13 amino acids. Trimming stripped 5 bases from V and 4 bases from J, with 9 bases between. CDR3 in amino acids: CASSPGVGNTIYF. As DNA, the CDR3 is TGTGCCAGCAGCCCCGGGGTAGGAAACACCATATATTTT. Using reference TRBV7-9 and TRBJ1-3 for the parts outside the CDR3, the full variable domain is DTGVSQNPRHKITKRGQNVTFRCDPISEHNRLYWYRQTLGQGPEFLTYFQNEAQLEKSRLLSDRFSAERPKGSFSTLEIQRTEQGDSAMYLCASSPGVGNTIYFGEGSWLTVV.

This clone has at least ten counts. The chain's CDR3 is CASSRDRYEQYF. The CDR3 coding sequence is TGTGCCAGCAGCAGGGACAGATACGAGCAGTACTTC. The rearrangement uses TRBV5-4 and TRBJ2-7; 7 bases are shared with TRBD1. V lost 4 bases and J lost 4; bases outside the gene matches: 2. CDR1 and CDR2 (germline): SGHNT, YYREEE (reference sequence). The CDR3 totals 12 residues.

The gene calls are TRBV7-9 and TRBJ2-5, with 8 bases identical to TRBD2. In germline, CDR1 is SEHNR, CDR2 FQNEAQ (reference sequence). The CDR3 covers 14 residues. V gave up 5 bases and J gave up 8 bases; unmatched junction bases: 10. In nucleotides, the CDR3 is TGTGCCAGCAGCCCCCGGGGGGGGCGGTCAACCCAGTACTTC. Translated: CASSPRGGRSTQYF.

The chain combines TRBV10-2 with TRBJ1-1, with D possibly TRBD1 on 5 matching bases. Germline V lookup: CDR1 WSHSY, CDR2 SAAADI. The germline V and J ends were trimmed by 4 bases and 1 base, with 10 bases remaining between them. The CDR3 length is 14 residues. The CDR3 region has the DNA TGCGCCAGCAGTGGCGGGACGGCGAACACTGAAGCTTTCTTT. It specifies CASSGGTANTEAFF.

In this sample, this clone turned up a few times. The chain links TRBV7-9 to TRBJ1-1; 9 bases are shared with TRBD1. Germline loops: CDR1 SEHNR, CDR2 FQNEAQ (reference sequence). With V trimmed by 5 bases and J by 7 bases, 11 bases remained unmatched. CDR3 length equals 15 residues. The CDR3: CASSPGGGQGYEAFF. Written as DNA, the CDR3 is TGTGCCAGCAGCCCCGGGGGGGGACAGGGATATGAAGCTTTCTTT.

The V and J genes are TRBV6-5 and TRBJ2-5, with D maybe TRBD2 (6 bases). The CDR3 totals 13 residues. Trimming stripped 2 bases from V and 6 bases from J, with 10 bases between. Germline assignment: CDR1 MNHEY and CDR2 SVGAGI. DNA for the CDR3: TGTGCCAGCAGTTACCCGGGCGGGAAGACCCAGTACTTC. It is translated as CASSYPGGKTQYF.

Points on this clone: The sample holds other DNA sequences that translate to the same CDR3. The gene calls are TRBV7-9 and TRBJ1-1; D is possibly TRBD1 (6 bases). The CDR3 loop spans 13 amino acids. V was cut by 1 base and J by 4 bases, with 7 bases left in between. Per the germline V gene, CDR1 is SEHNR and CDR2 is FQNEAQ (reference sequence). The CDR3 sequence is CASSLEGGTEAFF. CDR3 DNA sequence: TGTGCCAGCAGCTTAGAAGGGGGCACTGAAGCTTTCTTT.

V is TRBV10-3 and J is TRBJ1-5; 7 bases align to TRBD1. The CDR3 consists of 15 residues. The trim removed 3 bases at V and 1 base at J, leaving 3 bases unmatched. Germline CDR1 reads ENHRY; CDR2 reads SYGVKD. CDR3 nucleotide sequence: TGTGCCATCAGTGACACAGGGGCGAGCAATCAGCCCCAGCATTTT. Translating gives CAISDTGASNQPQHF.

The CDR3 DNA is TGTGCCAGCAGCCCCCACAGGGGCATGAACACTGAAGCTTTCTTT. This sequence encodes CASSPHRGMNTEAFF. The rearrangement links TRBV16 to TRBJ1-1, with TRBD1 matching 7 bases. V gave up 4 bases and J gave up 0 bases; unmatched junction bases: 5. Germline CDR1 reads KGHSY; CDR2 reads FQNENV. CDR3 length equals 15 residues.

CDR3 sequence (DNA): TGTGCCACCAGTGATACCCGACAGGGCCTCCAAGAGACCCAGTACTTC. It yields the protein CATSDTRQGLQETQYF. The chain employs TRBV24-1 and TRBJ2-5, with 7 bases identical to TRBD1. The CDR3 is made up of 16 amino acids. V was clipped by 3 bases and J by 1 base; unmatched bases: 7. Germline CDR1 is KGHDR and CDR2 is SFDVKD.

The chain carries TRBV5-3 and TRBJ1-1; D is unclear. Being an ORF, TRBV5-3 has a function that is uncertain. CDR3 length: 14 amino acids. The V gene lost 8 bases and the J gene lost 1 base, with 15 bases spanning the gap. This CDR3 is CASHPRESNTEAFF. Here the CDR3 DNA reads TGTGCCAGTCATCCTCGGGAGTCGAACACTGAAGCTTTCTTT.

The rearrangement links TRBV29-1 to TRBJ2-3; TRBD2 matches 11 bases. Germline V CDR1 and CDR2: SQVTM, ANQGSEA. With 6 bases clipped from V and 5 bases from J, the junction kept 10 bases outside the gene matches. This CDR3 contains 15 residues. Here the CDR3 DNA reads TGCAGCGTCGCAGCTAGCGGGGGGAGTGGAGATACGCAGTATTTT. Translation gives CSVAASGGSGDTQYF.

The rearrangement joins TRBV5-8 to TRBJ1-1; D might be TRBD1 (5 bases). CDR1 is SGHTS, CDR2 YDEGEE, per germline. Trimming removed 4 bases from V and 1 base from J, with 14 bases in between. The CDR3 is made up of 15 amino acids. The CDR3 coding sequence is TGTGCCAGCAGCAGGGGTTTACGTGGGAACACTGAAGCTTTCTTT. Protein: CASSRGLRGNTEAFF.

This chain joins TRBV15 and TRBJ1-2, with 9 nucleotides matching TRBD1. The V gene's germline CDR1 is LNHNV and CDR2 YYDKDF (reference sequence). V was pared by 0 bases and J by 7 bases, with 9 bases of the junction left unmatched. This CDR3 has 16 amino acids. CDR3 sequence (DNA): TGTGCCACCAGCAGAGATTCTGGGACAGGGAACGTTGGCTACACCTTC. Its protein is CATSRDSGTGNVGYTF.

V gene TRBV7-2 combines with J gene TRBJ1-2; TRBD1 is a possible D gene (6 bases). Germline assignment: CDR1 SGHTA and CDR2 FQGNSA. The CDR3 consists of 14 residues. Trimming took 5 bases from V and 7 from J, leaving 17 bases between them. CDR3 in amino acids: CASSQAGGAGGYTF. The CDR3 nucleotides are TGTGCCAGCAGCCAAGCGGGGGGGGCCGGTGGCTACACCTTC.

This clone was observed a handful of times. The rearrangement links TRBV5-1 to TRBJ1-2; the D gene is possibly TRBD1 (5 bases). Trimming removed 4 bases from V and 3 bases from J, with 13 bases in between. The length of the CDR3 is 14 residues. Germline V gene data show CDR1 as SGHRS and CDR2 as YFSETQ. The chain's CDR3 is CASSPRGKDYGYTF. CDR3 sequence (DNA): TGCGCCAGCAGCCCCCGGGGGAAGGACTATGGCTACACCTTC.

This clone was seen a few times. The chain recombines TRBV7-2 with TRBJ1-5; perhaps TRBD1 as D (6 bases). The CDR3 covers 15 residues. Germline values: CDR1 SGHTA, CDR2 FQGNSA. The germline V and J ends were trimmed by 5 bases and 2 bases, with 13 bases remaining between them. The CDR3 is CASSPQTGGNQPQHF. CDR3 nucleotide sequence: TGTGCCAGCAGCCCCCAGACAGGAGGCAATCAGCCCCAGCATTTT.

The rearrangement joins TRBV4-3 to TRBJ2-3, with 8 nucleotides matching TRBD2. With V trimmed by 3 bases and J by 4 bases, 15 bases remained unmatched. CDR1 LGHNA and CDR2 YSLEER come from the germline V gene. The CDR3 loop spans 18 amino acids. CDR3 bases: TGCGCCAGCAGCCAGACCCAGCTCGGGACTAGTGGGGCAGATACGCAGTATTTT. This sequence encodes CASSQTQLGTSGADTQYF.

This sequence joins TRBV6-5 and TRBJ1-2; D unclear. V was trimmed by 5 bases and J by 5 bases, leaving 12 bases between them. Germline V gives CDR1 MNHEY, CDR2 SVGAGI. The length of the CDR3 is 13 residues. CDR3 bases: TGTGCCAGCAGTCCGGCAGCTAGGTATGGCTACACCTTC. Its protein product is CASSPAARYGYTF.